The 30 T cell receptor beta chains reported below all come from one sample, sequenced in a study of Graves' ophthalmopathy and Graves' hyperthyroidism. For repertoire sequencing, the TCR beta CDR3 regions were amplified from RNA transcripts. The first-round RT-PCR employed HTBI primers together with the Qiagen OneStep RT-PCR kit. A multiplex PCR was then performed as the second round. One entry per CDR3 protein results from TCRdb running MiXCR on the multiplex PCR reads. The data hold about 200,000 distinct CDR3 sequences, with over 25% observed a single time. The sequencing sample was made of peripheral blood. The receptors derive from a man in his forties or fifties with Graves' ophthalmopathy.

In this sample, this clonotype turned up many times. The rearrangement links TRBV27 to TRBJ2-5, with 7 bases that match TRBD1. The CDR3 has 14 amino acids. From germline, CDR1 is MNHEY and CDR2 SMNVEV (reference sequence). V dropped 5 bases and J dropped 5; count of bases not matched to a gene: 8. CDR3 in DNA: TGTGCCAGCAGTCTAACAGGGGTGGTGGAGACCCAGTACTTC. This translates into CASSLTGVVETQYF.

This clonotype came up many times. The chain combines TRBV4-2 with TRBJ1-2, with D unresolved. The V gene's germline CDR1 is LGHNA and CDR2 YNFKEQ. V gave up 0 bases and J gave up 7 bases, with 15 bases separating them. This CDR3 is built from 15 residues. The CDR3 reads CASSQDPAPRSGYTF. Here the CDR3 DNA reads TGTGCCAGCAGCCAAGATCCGGCCCCACGAAGTGGCTACACCTTC.

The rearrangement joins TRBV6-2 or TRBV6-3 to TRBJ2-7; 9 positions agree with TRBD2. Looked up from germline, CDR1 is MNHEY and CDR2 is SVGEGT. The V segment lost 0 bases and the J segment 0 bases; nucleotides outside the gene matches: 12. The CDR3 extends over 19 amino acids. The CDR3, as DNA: TGTGCCAGCAGTTACTCCAAGCGGGAGGTCCCCTTTAGCTCCTACGAGCAGTACTTC. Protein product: CASSYSKREVPFSSYEQYF.

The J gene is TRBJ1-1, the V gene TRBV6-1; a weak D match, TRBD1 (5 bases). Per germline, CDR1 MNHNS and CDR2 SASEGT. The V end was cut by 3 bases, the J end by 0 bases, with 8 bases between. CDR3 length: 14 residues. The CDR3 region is CASSDGALNTEAFF. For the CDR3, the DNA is TGTGCCAGCAGTGATGGGGCCCTGAACACTGAAGCTTTCTTT.

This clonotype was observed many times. In DNA, the CDR3 is TGTGCCAGCAGCAGACAGGGTAGTCAGCCCCAGCATTTT. It specifies CASSRQGSQPQHF. V is TRBV27 and J is TRBJ1-5, with 7 bases fitting TRBD1. The junction had 5 bases not matched to a gene; V was cut back by 6 bases and J by 6 bases. Germline values: CDR1 MNHEY, CDR2 SMNVEV (reference sequence). There are 13 residues in the CDR3.

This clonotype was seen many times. In nucleotides, the CDR3 is TGCAGTGCTAGGGCTAGCGGCGCCAAAAACATTCAGTACTTC. Translating it yields CSARASGAKNIQYF. This chain joins TRBV20-1 and TRBJ2-4; 7 bases are shared with TRBD2. CDR3 size: 14 residues. Per germline, CDR1 DFQATT and CDR2 SNEGSKA (reference sequence). V trimming: 3 bases; J trimming: 1 base; junction bases outside the gene matches: 3.

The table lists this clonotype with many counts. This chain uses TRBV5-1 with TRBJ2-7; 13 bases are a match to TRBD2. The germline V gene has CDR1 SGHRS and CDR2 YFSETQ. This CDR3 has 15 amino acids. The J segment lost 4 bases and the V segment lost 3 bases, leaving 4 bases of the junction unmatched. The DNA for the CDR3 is TGCGCCAGCAGCTGGACTAGCGGGAGCACTTACGAGCAGTACTTC. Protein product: CASSWTSGSTYEQYF.

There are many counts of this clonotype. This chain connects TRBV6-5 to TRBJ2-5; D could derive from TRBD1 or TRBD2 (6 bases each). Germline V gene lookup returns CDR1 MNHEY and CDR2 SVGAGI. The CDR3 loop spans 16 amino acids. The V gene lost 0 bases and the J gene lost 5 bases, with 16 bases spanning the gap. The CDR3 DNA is TGTGCCAGCAGTTACTCGAAGGGGGGTCCCACTGAGACCCAGTACTTC. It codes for CASSYSKGGPTETQYF.

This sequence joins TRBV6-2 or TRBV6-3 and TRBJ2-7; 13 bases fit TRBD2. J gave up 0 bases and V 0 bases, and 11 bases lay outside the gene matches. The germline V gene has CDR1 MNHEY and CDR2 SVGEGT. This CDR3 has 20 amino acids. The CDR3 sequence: CASSYSTTGLAGSSSYEQYF. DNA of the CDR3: TGTGCCAGCAGTTACTCGACCACGGGACTAGCGGGATCGAGCTCCTACGAGCAGTACTTC.

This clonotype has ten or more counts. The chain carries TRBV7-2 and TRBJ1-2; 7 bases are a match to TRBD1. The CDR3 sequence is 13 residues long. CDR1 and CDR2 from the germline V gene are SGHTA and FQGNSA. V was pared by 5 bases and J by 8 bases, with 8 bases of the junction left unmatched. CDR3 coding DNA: TGTGCCAGCAGCCCCACAGGGGCCGGGGGCTACACCTTC. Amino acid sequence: CASSPTGAGGYTF.

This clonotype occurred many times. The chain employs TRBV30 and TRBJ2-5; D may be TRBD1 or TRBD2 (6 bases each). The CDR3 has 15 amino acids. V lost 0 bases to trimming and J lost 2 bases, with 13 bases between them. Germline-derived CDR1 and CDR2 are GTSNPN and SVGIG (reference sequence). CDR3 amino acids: CAWSVFRRGQETQYF. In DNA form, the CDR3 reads TGTGCCTGGAGTGTCTTTCGGAGGGGGCAAGAGACCCAGTACTTC.

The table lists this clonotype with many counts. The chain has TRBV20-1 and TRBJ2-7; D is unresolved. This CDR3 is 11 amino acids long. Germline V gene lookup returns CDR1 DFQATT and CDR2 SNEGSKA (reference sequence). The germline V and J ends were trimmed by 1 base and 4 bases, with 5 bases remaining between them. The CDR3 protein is CSARGRYEQYF. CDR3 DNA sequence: TGCAGTGCTAGAGGGCGGTACGAGCAGTACTTC.

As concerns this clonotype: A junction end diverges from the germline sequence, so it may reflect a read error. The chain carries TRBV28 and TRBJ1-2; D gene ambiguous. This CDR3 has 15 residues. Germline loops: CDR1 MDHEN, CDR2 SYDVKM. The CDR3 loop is CAGSLMVHSGYGYTF. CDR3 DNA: TGTGCCGGCAGTTTAATGGTCCACTCTGGCTATGGCTACACCTTC.

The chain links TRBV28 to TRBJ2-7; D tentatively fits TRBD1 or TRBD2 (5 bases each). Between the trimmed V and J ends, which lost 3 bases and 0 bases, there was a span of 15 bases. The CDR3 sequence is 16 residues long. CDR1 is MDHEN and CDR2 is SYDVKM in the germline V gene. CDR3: CASSLPGTDHSYEQYF. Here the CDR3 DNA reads TGTGCCAGCAGTTTGCCCGGGACCGATCACTCCTACGAGCAGTACTTC.

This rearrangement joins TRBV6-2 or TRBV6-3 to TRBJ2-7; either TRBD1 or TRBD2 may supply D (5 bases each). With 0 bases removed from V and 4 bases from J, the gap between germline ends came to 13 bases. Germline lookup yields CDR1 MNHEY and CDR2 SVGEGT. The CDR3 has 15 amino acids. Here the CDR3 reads CASSYSDGAEYEQYF. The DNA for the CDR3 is TGTGCCAGCAGTTACTCTGACGGGGCCGAGTACGAGCAGTACTTC.

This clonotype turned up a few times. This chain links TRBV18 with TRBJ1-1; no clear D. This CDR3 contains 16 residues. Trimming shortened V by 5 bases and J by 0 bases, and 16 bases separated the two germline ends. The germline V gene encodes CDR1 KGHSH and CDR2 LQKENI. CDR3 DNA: TGTGCCAGCTCATCAACAATCCTAAGCGTGAACACTGAAGCTTTCTTT. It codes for CASSSTILSVNTEAFF. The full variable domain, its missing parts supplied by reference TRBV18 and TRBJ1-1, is NAGVMQNPRHLVRRRGQEARLRCSPMKGHSHVYWYRQLPEEGLKFMVYLQKENIIDESGMPKERFSAEFPKEGPSILRIQQVVRGDSAAYFCASSSTILSVNTEAFFGQGTRLTVV.

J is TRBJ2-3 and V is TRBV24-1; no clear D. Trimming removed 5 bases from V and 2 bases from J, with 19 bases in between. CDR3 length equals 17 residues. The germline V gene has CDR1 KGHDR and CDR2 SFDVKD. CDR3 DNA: TGTGCCACCAGTGGCACCGGGCGCTCCGATTACACAGATACGCAGTATTTT. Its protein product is CATSGTGRSDYTDTQYF.

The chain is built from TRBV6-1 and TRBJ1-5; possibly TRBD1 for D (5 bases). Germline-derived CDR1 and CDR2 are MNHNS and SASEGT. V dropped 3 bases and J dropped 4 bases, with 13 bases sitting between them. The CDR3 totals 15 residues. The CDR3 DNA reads TGTGCCAGCAGTGAGCTCCCCGGGACTAATCAGCCCCAGCATTTT. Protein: CASSELPGTNQPQHF.

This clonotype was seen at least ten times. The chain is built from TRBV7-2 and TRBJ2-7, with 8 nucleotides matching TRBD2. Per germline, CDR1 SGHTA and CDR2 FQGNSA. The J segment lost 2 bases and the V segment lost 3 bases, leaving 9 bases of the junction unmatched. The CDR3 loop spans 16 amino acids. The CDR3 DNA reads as TGTGCCAGCAGCTTGTCCGGCGGGAGGACCGCCTACGAGCAGTACTTC. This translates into CASSLSGGRTAYEQYF.

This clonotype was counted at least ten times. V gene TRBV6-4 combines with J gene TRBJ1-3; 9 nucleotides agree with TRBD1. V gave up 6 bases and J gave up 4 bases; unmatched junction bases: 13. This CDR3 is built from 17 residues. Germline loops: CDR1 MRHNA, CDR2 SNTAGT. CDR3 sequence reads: CASRSYRTGERGNTIYF. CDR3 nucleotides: TGTGCCAGCAGGTCTTATAGGACAGGGGAAAGGGGAAACACCATATATTTT.

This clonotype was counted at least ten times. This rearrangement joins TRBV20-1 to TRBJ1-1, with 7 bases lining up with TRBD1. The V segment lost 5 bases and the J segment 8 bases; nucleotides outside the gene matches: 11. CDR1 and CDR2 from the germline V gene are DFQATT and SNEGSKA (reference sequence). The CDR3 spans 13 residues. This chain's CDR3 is CSASRGGATEAFF. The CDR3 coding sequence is TGCAGTGCTTCCAGGGGGGGCGCAACCGAAGCTTTCTTT.

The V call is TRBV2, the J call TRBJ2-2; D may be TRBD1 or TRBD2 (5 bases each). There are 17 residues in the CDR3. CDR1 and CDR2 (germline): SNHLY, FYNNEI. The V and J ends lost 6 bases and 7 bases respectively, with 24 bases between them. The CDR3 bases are TGTGCCAGCAGAAAATTCCCCGGGACCGGATTAGGCGGGGAGCTGTTTTTT. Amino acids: CASRKFPGTGLGGELFF. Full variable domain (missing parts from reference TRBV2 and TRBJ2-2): EPEVTQTPSHQVTQMGQEVILRCVPISNHLYFYWYRQILGQKVEFLVSFYNNEISEKSEIFDDQFSVERPDGSNFTLKIRSTKLEDSAMYFCASRKFPGTGLGGELFFGEGSRLTVL.

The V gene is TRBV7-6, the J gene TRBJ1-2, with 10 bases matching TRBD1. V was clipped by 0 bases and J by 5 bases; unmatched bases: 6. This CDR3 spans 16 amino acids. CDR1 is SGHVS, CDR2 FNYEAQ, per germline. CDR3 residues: CASSLAPRDRGYGYTF. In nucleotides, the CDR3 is TGTGCCAGCAGCTTAGCCCCGAGGGACAGGGGTTATGGCTACACCTTC.

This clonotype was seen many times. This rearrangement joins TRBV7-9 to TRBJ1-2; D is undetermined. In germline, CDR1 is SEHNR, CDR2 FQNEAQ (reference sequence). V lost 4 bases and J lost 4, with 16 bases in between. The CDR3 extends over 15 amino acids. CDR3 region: CASSYFERESYGYTF. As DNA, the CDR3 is TGTGCCAGCAGCTACTTCGAAAGGGAGAGCTATGGCTACACCTTC.

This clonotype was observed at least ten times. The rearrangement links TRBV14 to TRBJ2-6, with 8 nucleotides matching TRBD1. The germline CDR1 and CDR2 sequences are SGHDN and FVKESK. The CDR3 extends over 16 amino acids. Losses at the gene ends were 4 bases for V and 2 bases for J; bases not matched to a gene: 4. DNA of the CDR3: TGTGCCAGCAGCCCCTCGGACAGGGCTGGGGCCAACGTCCTGACTTTC. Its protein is CASSPSDRAGANVLTF.

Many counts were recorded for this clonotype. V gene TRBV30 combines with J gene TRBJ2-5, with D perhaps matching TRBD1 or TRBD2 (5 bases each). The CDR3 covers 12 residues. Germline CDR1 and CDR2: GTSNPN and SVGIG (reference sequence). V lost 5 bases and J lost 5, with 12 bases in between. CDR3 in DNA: TGTGCCTGGGGGGACCACCGGGAGACCCAGTACTTC. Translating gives CAWGDHRETQYF.

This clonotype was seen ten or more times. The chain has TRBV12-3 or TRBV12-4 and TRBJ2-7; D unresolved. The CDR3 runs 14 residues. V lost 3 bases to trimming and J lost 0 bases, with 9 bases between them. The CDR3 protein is CASSFSLSSYEQYF. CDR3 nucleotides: TGTGCCAGCAGTTTTTCGTTGAGCTCCTACGAGCAGTACTTC.

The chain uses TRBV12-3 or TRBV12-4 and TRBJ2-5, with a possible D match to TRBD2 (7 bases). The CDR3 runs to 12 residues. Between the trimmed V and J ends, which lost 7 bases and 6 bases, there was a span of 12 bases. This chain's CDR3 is CASNMGGQTQYF. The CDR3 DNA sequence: TGTGCCAGCAATATGGGGGGGCAGACCCAGTACTTC.

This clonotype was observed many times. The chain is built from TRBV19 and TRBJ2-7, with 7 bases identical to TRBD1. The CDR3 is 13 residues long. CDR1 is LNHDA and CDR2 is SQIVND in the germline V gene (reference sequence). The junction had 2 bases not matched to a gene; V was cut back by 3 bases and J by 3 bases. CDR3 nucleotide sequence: TGTGCCAGTAGTATGGACAGGAACTACGAGCAGTACTTC. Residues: CASSMDRNYEQYF.

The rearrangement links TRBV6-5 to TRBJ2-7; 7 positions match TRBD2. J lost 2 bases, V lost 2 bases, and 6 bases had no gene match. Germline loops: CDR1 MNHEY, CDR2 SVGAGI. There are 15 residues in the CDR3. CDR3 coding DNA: TGTGCCAGCAGTTACGGGGGAGGACTAGCCTACGAGCAGTACTTC. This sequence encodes CASSYGGGLAYEQYF.